These T cell receptor beta chains were read from a single sample in a study of cytomegalovirus exposure and HLA in healthy donors. Libraries were prepared by immunoSEQ multiplex PCR; TCRdb keeps only in-frame clonotypes and omits some of them. Of around 100,000 clones in the sample, over 75% were seen once. Source material: PBMCs. The origin of the receptors is a woman between 18 and 30 years old in good health and CMV-seronegative. The CDR3 runs from the conserved cysteine through the conserved F or W. Fields, in order: V gene, D gene, CDR3 length, clone size, J gene, CDR3 DNA, CDR3 protein. The D gene is left open where the match is weak. Where a row states a size, it is once, few, many or the class of an expanded clone; other rows omit it.

v_gene: TRBV28; d_gene: .; len: 14; abundance: .; j_gene: TRBJ2-7; CDR3nt: TGTGCCAGCAGTTTTTACGCGACTTCCTACGAGCAGTACTTC; CDR3aa: CASSFYATSYEQYF
v_gene: TRBV28; d_gene: .; len: 11; abundance: .; j_gene: TRBJ2-7; CDR3nt: TGTGCCAGCTCGACAGCCTACGAGCAGTACTTC; CDR3aa: CASSTAYEQYF
v_gene: TRBV6-1; d_gene: .; len: 15; abundance: .; j_gene: TRBJ1-6; CDR3nt: TGTGCCAGCAGTGAGCAGGGGTTTGGGTATTCACCCCTCCACTTT; CDR3aa: CASSEQGFGYSPLHF
v_gene: TRBV5-1; d_gene: .; len: 14; abundance: .; j_gene: TRBJ1-2; CDR3nt: TGCGCCAGCAGCTTGGTGGACCAAGCGGCTGGCTACACCTTC; CDR3aa: CASSLVDQAAGYTF
v_gene: TRBV2; d_gene: .; len: 11; abundance: .; j_gene: TRBJ1-1; CDR3nt: TGTGCCAGTCCCGGTAACACTGAAGCTTTCTTT; CDR3aa: CASPGNTEAFF
v_gene: TRBV5-1; d_gene: .; len: 12; abundance: few; j_gene: TRBJ1-1; CDR3nt: TGCGCCAGCAGCTTGGTCGGGAATGAAGCTTTCTTT; CDR3aa: CASSLVGNEAFF
v_gene: TRBV7-8; d_gene: .; len: 15; abundance: .; j_gene: TRBJ1-5; CDR3nt: TGTGCCAGCAGCTTAGCCAGGACATTCCAACAGCCCCAGCATTTT; CDR3aa: CASSLARTFQQPQHF
v_gene: TRBV5-8; d_gene: .; len: 13; abundance: few; j_gene: TRBJ2-2; CDR3nt: TGTGCCAGCAGCTTGCTAAACGCAAGGGAGCTGTTTTTT; CDR3aa: CASSLLNARELFF
v_gene: TRBV19; d_gene: TRBD2; len: 15; abundance: .; j_gene: TRBJ2-2; CDR3nt: TGTGCCAGTAGTATGGGACTACCGTTCACCGGGGAGCTGTTTTTT; CDR3aa: CASSMGLPFTGELFF
v_gene: TRBV18; d_gene: .; len: 14; abundance: .; j_gene: TRBJ1-5; CDR3nt: TGTGCCAGCTCCCCCGGCGGTCAGTATCAGCCCCAGCATTTT; CDR3aa: CASSPGGQYQPQHF
v_gene: TRBV30; d_gene: .; len: 11; abundance: .; j_gene: TRBJ2-2; CDR3nt: TGTGCCTGGAGTGTATTAGGGGAGCTGTTTTTT; CDR3aa: CAWSVLGELFF
v_gene: TRBV6-5; d_gene: .; len: 11; abundance: .; j_gene: TRBJ2-7; CDR3nt: TGTGCCAGCAGTTCTACCTACGAGCAGTACTTC; CDR3aa: CASSSTYEQYF
v_gene: TRBV5-1; d_gene: .; len: 13; abundance: .; j_gene: TRBJ2-4; CDR3nt: TGCGCCAGCAGCTTGGACGGGAAAAACATTCAGTACTTC; CDR3aa: CASSLDGKNIQYF
v_gene: TRBV27; d_gene: .; len: 15; abundance: .; j_gene: TRBJ1-5; CDR3nt: TGTGCCAGCAACCCAGACAGTTACAGCAATCAGCCCCAGCATTTT; CDR3aa: CASNPDSYSNQPQHF
v_gene: TRBV27; d_gene: .; len: 14; abundance: .; j_gene: TRBJ1-2; CDR3nt: TGTGCCAGCAACTTTGACGGGACTAACTATGGCTACACCTTC; CDR3aa: CASNFDGTNYGYTF
v_gene: TRBV18; d_gene: .; len: 15; abundance: .; j_gene: TRBJ1-3; CDR3nt: TGTGCCAGCTCACCATCGGGGTCTAATGGAAACACCATATATTTT; CDR3aa: CASSPSGSNGNTIYF
v_gene: TRBV14; d_gene: .; len: 14; abundance: .; j_gene: TRBJ2-3; CDR3nt: TGTGCCAGCAGACACGACATTAGCACAGATACGCAGTATTTT; CDR3aa: CASRHDISTDTQYF
v_gene: TRBV7-9; d_gene: TRBD1; len: 18; abundance: .; j_gene: TRBJ2-7; CDR3nt: TGTGCCAGCAGCCAAGGACAGGGCCCCTGGCCCTCGGTTAGTGAGCAGTACTTC; CDR3aa: CASSQGQGPWPSVSEQYF
v_gene: TRBV6-6; d_gene: TRBD2; len: 16; abundance: .; j_gene: TRBJ2-3; CDR3nt: TGTGCCAGCAGAATAACTCTGGGACTAGCTAGAGATACGCAGTATTTT; CDR3aa: CASRITLGLARDTQYF
v_gene: TRBV9; d_gene: TRBD1; len: 15; abundance: .; j_gene: TRBJ1-1; CDR3nt: TGTGCCAGCAGCGCCCACAGGGGATCGAACACTGAAGCTTTCTTT; CDR3aa: CASSAHRGSNTEAFF
v_gene: TRBV7-2; d_gene: TRBD1; len: 17; abundance: once; j_gene: TRBJ1-1; CDR3nt: TGTGCCAGCAGCTTATCATCCAGGGGGCAATGGAACACTGAAGCTTTCTTT; CDR3aa: CASSLSSRGQWNTEAFF
v_gene: TRBV6-5; d_gene: TRBD1; len: 16; abundance: .; j_gene: TRBJ1-6; CDR3nt: TGTGCCAGCAGTTCCCCCGACAGGGCCAGGAATTCACCCCTCCACTTT; CDR3aa: CASSSPDRARNSPLHF
v_gene: TRBV5-1; d_gene: TRBD1; len: 14; abundance: .; j_gene: TRBJ1-5; CDR3nt: TGCGCCAGCAGCTTGGACAGGGGTGGTCAGCCCCAGCATTTT; CDR3aa: CASSLDRGGQPQHF
v_gene: TRBV27; d_gene: .; len: 16; abundance: .; j_gene: TRBJ2-7; CDR3nt: TGTGCCAGCAGTTTGGGACCGGGACTCTCTCACTACGAGCAGTACTTC; CDR3aa: CASSLGPGLSHYEQYF
v_gene: TRBV28; d_gene: TRBD1; len: 12; abundance: .; j_gene: TRBJ1-2; CDR3nt: TGTGCCAGCAGTTTAGGACAGGGTGGCTACACCTTC; CDR3aa: CASSLGQGGYTF
v_gene: TRBV29-1; d_gene: TRBD2; len: 14; abundance: .; j_gene: TRBJ2-1; CDR3nt: TGCAGCGTTGAGTTACTAGCGGCCAACAATGAGCAGTTCTTC; CDR3aa: CSVELLAANNEQFF
v_gene: TRBV7-2; d_gene: TRBD2; len: 18; abundance: .; j_gene: TRBJ2-1; CDR3nt: TGTGCCAGCAGCTTTGGGACTAGCGGGGAGAGCTCCTACAATGAGCAGTTCTTC; CDR3aa: CASSFGTSGESSYNEQFF
v_gene: TRBV6-5; d_gene: .; len: 14; abundance: .; j_gene: TRBJ2-5; CDR3nt: TGTGCCAGCAGTTACGCCCTAGCCGGGGAGACCCAGTACTTC; CDR3aa: CASSYALAGETQYF
v_gene: TRBV25-1; d_gene: .; len: 16; abundance: once; j_gene: TRBJ2-3; CDR3nt: TGTGCCAGCAGTGAATGGTACGGGGGGCCCCCAGATACGCAGTATTTT; CDR3aa: CASSEWYGGPPDTQYF
v_gene: TRBV18; d_gene: .; len: 13; abundance: .; j_gene: TRBJ2-7; CDR3nt: TGTGCCAGCTCACCAGGGGCAGCCTACGAGCAGTACTTC; CDR3aa: CASSPGAAYEQYF
v_gene: TRBV7-8; d_gene: .; len: 13; abundance: .; j_gene: TRBJ1-1; CDR3nt: TGTGCCAGCTTGGCCAGGGGGAACACTGAAGCTTTCTTT; CDR3aa: CASLARGNTEAFF
v_gene: TRBV19; d_gene: TRBD1; len: 16; abundance: .; j_gene: TRBJ1-1; CDR3nt: TGTGCCAGTAGTCCCGGTGGGGCAGGGGGATACACTGAAGCTTTCTTT; CDR3aa: CASSPGGAGGYTEAFF
v_gene: TRBV7-2; d_gene: .; len: 14; abundance: .; j_gene: TRBJ1-1; CDR3nt: TGTGCCAGCAGCCCCGGGACACCTTACACTGAAGCTTTCTTT; CDR3aa: CASSPGTPYTEAFF
v_gene: TRBV27; d_gene: .; len: 15; abundance: few; j_gene: TRBJ1-6; CDR3nt: TGTGCCAGCAGTTTAGACTCTCCCTATAATTCACCCCTCCACTTT; CDR3aa: CASSLDSPYNSPLHF
v_gene: TRBV6-5; d_gene: TRBD1; len: 14; abundance: few; j_gene: TRBJ1-6; CDR3nt: TGTGCCAGCAGTCCCACGGAGGGCCAGGGGGCCCTCCACTTT; CDR3aa: CASSPTEGQGALHF
v_gene: TRBV2; d_gene: .; len: 15; abundance: .; j_gene: TRBJ1-5; CDR3nt: TGTGCCAGCAGTGGGGGACACCCTAGCAATCAGCCCCAGCATTTT; CDR3aa: CASSGGHPSNQPQHF
v_gene: TRBV27; d_gene: .; len: 16; abundance: few; j_gene: TRBJ1-1; CDR3nt: TGTGCCAGCAGTAACGGGGGGCTGCCTATGAGCACTGAAGCTTTCTTT; CDR3aa: CASSNGGLPMSTEAFF
v_gene: TRBV4-1; d_gene: TRBD1; len: 18; abundance: .; j_gene: TRBJ2-3; CDR3nt: TGCGCCAGCAGCCACCCATTGGCGGGACAGGGTAGCACAGATACGCAGTATTTT; CDR3aa: CASSHPLAGQGSTDTQYF
v_gene: TRBV19; d_gene: .; len: 13; abundance: .; j_gene: TRBJ1-2; CDR3nt: TGTGCCAGTAGTCACCAGGCGATCTATGGCTACACCTTC; CDR3aa: CASSHQAIYGYTF
v_gene: TRBV20-1; d_gene: .; len: 11; abundance: few; j_gene: TRBJ2-3; CDR3nt: TGCAGTGCCCATTCTCGGGATACGCAGTATTTT; CDR3aa: CSAHSRDTQYF